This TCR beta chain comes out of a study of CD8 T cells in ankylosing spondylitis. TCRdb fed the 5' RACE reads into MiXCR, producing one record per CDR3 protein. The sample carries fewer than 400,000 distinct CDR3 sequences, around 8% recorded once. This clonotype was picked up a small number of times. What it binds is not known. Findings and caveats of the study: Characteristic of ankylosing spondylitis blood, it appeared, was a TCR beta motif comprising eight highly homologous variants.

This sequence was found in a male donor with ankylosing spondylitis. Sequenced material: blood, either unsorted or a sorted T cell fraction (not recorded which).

The DNA of the CDR3 is TGCGCCAGCAGCCTCCGGGACAGAGGGGAGACCCAGTACTTC. Translating gives CASSLRDRGETQYF. The chain recombines TRBV4-1 with TRBJ2-5; 7 nucleotides align to TRBD1. CDR3 size: 14 residues. In germline, CDR1 is MGHRA, CDR2 YSYEKL. V lost 4 bases to trimming and J lost 5 bases; unmatched junction nucleotides: 7.